These 22 T cell receptor beta chains were sequenced from one sample in a study of CD8+ T cells in alopecia areata. Extracted RNA was reverse transcribed into cDNA, the sequencing template. Libraries were prepared by immunoSEQ multiplex PCR; TCRdb keeps only in-frame clonotypes and omits some of them. Of some 150,000 clones detected, about 53% appear once; the ten largest clones hold around 19%. This material consisted of CD8+ T cells sorted from blood, taken at week 0. The receptors were gathered from a human donor with alopecia areata.

There are a few counts of this clone. This sequence joins TRBV4-3 and TRBJ1-4, with a possible D match to TRBD1 (6 bases). The CDR3 has 15 amino acids. From germline, CDR1 is LGHNA and CDR2 YSLEER. Trimming removed 3 bases at V and 8 bases at J, with 16 bases between. The CDR3 DNA sequence: TGCGCCAGCAGCCAGACTATGGGGGCTGGGGAAAAACTGTTTTTT. It codes for CASSQTMGAGEKLFF.

CDR3 sequence reads: CAWSVTGSEQYF. CDR3 in DNA: TGTGCCTGGAGTGTAACAGGGAGCGAGCAGTACTTC. The V and J genes are TRBV30 and TRBJ2-7; TRBD1 is a possible D gene (6 bases). V dropped 0 bases and J dropped 6 bases, with 9 bases sitting between them. CDR1 is GTSNPN, CDR2 SVGIG, per germline (reference sequence). This CDR3 has 12 amino acids.

The J gene is TRBJ1-5, the V gene TRBV30; D may be TRBD1 (5 bases). Germline-derived CDR1 and CDR2 are GTSNPN and SVGIG (reference sequence). V was trimmed by 2 bases and J by 3 bases, leaving 11 bases between them. This CDR3 comprises 14 residues. The CDR3 region is CAWSSEGSNQPQHF. In DNA form, the CDR3 reads TGTGCCTGGAGTAGTGAGGGGTCCAATCAGCCCCAGCATTTT.

This clone was observed a few times. Additional DNA sequences in this sample encode the identical CDR3. The gene calls are TRBV5-6 and TRBJ2-5; no firm D call. The CDR3 is made up of 11 amino acids. Trimming took off 3 bases at V and 5 bases at J, with 5 bases between the two ends. The V gene's germline CDR1 is SGHDT and CDR2 YYEEEE. In DNA, the CDR3 is TGTGCCAGCAGCTCGCAGGAGACCCAGTACTTC. This codes for CASSSQETQYF.

This clone came up a few times. One base separates it from a far larger clone, so it is likely a read error. The same CDR3 can be traced to other DNA sequences in this sample. This chain joins TRBV9 and TRBJ2-2; D possibly corresponds to TRBD1 (6 bases). The V gene lost 5 bases and the J gene lost 3 bases, with 14 bases spanning the gap. Germline CDR1 and CDR2: SGDLS and YYNGEE. The CDR3 sequence is 15 residues long. The CDR3 sequence is CASSQQGTYTGELFF. The CDR3 nucleotides read TGTGCCAGCAGTCAACAGGGTACGTACACCGGGGAGCTGTTTTTT.

This clone has just one count. The V gene is TRBV29-1, the J gene TRBJ2-3; TRBD2 matches 11 bases. Trimming at V came to 7 bases and at J to 1 base, leaving 4 bases not matched to a gene. The germline CDR1 and CDR2 sequences are SQVTM and ANQGSEA. CDR3 length: 14 amino acids. CDR3: CSAILAGGTDTQYF. The CDR3 coding sequence is TGCAGCGCCATACTAGCGGGGGGCACAGATACGCAGTATTTT.

CDR3 sequence (DNA): TGCAGCTTTAACAGGGGGAACACTGAAGCTTTCTTT. This translates into CSFNRGNTEAFF. The J gene is TRBJ1-1, the V gene TRBV29-1; 7 positions match TRBD1. With 8 bases clipped from V and 1 base from J, the junction kept 4 bases outside the gene matches. Germline lookup yields CDR1 SQVTM and CDR2 ANQGSEA. The CDR3 totals 12 residues.

The chain is built from TRBV7-6 and TRBJ2-3; D is unclear. The germline CDR1 and CDR2 sequences are SGHVS and FNYEAQ. V shed 7 bases and J shed 2 bases, with 13 bases lying between them. The CDR3 runs to 14 residues. The CDR3 here is CASKPGTHTDTQYF. CDR3 nucleotides: TGTGCCAGCAAACCTGGCACCCACACAGATACGCAGTATTTT. Using reference TRBV7-6 and TRBJ2-3 for the parts outside the CDR3, the full variable domain is GAGVSQSPRYKVTKRGQDVALRCDPISGHVSLYWYRQALGQGPEFLTYFNYEAQQDKSGLPNDRFSAERPEGSISTLTIQRTEQRDSAMYRCASKPGTHTDTQYFGPGTRLTVL.

In this sample, this clone turned up once. The V call is TRBV7-3, the J call TRBJ1-2; D is undetermined. The V end lost 4 bases, the J end lost 2 bases, and 5 bases lay between the germline ends. The CDR3 runs 12 residues. Per germline, CDR1 SGHTA and CDR2 FQGTGA. This chain's CDR3 is CASSSDNYGYTF. CDR3 DNA sequence: TGTGCCAGCAGCTCAGACAACTATGGCTACACCTTC. Drawing the rest from reference TRBV7-3 and TRBJ1-2, the complete variable domain is GAGVSQTPSNKVTEKGKYVELRCDPISGHTALYWYRQSLGQGPEFLIYFQGTGAADDSGLPNDRFFAVRPEGSVSTLKIQRTERGDSAVYLCASSSDNYGYTFGSGTRLTVV.

The genes are TRBV30 and TRBJ1-1; D is unclear. This CDR3 contains 14 residues. Germline CDR1 reads GTSNPN; CDR2 reads SVGIG (reference sequence). V lost 0 bases and J 1 base, leaving 9 bases between the germline ends. The CDR3 is CAWSVGASNTEAFF. The CDR3 DNA follows: TGTGCCTGGAGTGTAGGCGCCTCGAACACTGAAGCTTTCTTT.

The V gene is TRBV11-2, the J gene TRBJ2-3, with D tentatively TRBD1 or TRBD2 (7 bases each). CDR3 size: 15 residues. Trimming pared 6 bases from V and 0 bases from J, leaving 13 bases between. CDR1 and CDR2 from the germline V gene are SGHAT and FQNNGV. Here the CDR3 reads CASRQRDRSTDTQYF. CDR3 nucleotides: TGTGCCAGCAGGCAGCGGGACAGAAGCACAGATACGCAGTATTTT.

This clone has a handful of counts. This sequence joins TRBV6-1 and TRBJ1-5; weak D call: TRBD1 (5 bases). Germline V gives CDR1 MNHNS, CDR2 SASEGT. This CDR3 contains 14 residues. The V end was cut by 6 bases, the J end by 0 bases, with 9 bases between. This CDR3 is CASRGLPSNQPQHF. CDR3 coding DNA: TGTGCCAGCAGGGGACTCCCTAGCAATCAGCCCCAGCATTTT.

The chain joins TRBV13 to TRBJ2-7; possibly TRBD1 for D (6 bases). With 5 bases removed from V and 7 bases from J, the gap between germline ends came to 15 bases. The V gene's germline CDR1 is PRHDT and CDR2 FYEKMQ (reference sequence). This CDR3 spans 13 amino acids. CDR3 DNA: TGTGCCAGCAGCGTCGACAGGTTGGGGGAGCAGTACTTC. Protein: CASSVDRLGEQYF.

This clone was seen just once. The chain uses TRBV13 and TRBJ1-1, with D tentatively TRBD1 (6 bases). The CDR3 is 14 amino acids. V was shortened by 5 bases and J by 0 bases, with 10 bases between the two germline ends. Germline V gene sequence: CDR1 PRHDT, CDR2 FYEKMQ (reference sequence). DNA of the CDR3: TGTGCCAGCAGCCCGGGACAACTGAACACTGAAGCTTTCTTT. It codes for CASSPGQLNTEAFF. The whole variable domain, remainder taken from reference TRBV13 and TRBJ1-1, is AAGVIQSPRHLIKEKRETATLKCYPIPRHDTVYWYQQGPGQDPQFLISFYEKMQSDKGSIPDRFSAQQFSDYHSELNMSSLELGDSALYFCASSPGQLNTEAFFGQGTRLTVV.

J is TRBJ2-7 and V is TRBV5-6; D gene unclear. Germline V gives CDR1 SGHDT, CDR2 YYEEEE. Trimming cost V 0 bases and J 2 bases, with 9 bases left between them. The length of the CDR3 is 14 residues. In nucleotides, the CDR3 is TGTGCCAGCAGCTTGGGGTCCTTAGCCTACGAGCAGTACTTC. Its translation: CASSLGSLAYEQYF.

The V gene is TRBV19, the J gene TRBJ2-1; 8 bases fit TRBD1. Germline values: CDR1 LNHDA, CDR2 SQIVND (reference sequence). The V gene end was trimmed by 9 bases and the J gene end by 5 bases; junction bases not matched to a gene: 9. This CDR3 is 14 amino acids long. CDR3 amino acids: CASRDRRQNNEQFF. For the CDR3, the DNA is TGTGCCAGCAGGGACAGGAGGCAAAACAATGAGCAGTTCTTC.

This chain uses TRBV4-3 with TRBJ1-2, with TRBD1 as a possible D gene (5 bases). The V end lost 2 bases, the J end lost 7 bases, and 11 bases lay between the germline ends. The germline V gene encodes CDR1 LGHNA and CDR2 YSLEER. The CDR3 is 13 amino acids. CDR3 nucleotide sequence: TGCGCCAGCAGCCAAAACCGGGACGGTGGCTACACCTTC. Residues: CASSQNRDGGYTF.

This clone was observed a handful of times. The rearrangement links TRBV30 to TRBJ1-1; D is unclear. The V end was cut by 2 bases, the J end by 0 bases, with 13 bases between. CDR3 size: 15 residues. Germline lookup yields CDR1 GTSNPN and CDR2 SVGIG (reference sequence). CDR3 nucleotide sequence: TGTGCCTGGAGTACGGGGTCCTATATGAACACTGAAGCTTTCTTT. Amino acid sequence: CAWSTGSYMNTEAFF.

The rearrangement joins TRBV27 to TRBJ1-2, with D perhaps matching TRBD1 (5 bases). CDR3 length: 14 residues. The germline V gene encodes CDR1 MNHEY and CDR2 SMNVEV (reference sequence). The ends were cut back, 0 bases at V and 4 bases at J, with 9 bases in the middle. CDR3 in amino acids: CASSLSAGSYGYTF. The CDR3 nucleotides read TGTGCCAGCAGTTTATCGGCAGGGAGCTATGGCTACACCTTC.

The chain employs TRBV25-1 and TRBJ1-4, with D uncertain. Germline V CDR1 and CDR2: MGHDK, SYGVNS. The CDR3 sequence is 11 residues long. V lost 5 bases and J lost 8, with 6 bases in between. DNA of the CDR3: TGTGCCAGCAGTCTTGGAGAAAAACTGTTTTTT. Its protein product is CASSLGEKLFF. Together with reference TRBV25-1 and TRBJ1-4, the CDR3 gives the full variable domain: EADIYQTPRYLVIGTGKKITLECSQTMGHDKMYWYQQDPGMELHLIHYSYGVNSTEKGDLSSESTVSRIRTEHFPLTLESARPSHTSQYLCASSLGEKLFFGSGTQLSVL.

The V and J genes are TRBV4-3 and TRBJ1-1; D ambiguous. Per the germline V gene, CDR1 is LGHNA and CDR2 is YSLEER. This CDR3 region has 14 residues. V was cut by 4 bases and J by 3 bases, with 12 bases left in between. The CDR3 DNA reads TGCGCCAGCAGCCCAAGGGCAGAGTACACTGAAGCTTTCTTT. It specifies CASSPRAEYTEAFF.

This sequence joins TRBV6-6 and TRBJ1-5; 7 bases are a match to TRBD1. Looked up from germline, CDR1 is MNHNY and CDR2 is SVGAGI (reference sequence). V lost 2 bases to trimming and J lost 6 bases; unmatched junction nucleotides: 4. The CDR3 is 14 residues long. This CDR3 is CASSYQGGSQPQHF. As DNA, the CDR3 is TGTGCCAGCAGTTACCAGGGGGGCAGTCAGCCCCAGCATTTT.